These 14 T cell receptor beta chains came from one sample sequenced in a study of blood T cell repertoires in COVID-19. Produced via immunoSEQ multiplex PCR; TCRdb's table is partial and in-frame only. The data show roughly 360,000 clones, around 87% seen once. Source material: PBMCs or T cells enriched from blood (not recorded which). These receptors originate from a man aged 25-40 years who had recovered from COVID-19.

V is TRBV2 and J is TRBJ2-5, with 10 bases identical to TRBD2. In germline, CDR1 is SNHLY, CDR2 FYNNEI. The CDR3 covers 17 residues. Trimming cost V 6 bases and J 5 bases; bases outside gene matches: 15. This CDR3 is CASRIGDLAGAAETQYF. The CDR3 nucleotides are TGTGCCAGCAGGATAGGGGATCTAGCGGGGGCTGCGGAGACCCAGTACTTC.

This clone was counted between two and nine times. The CDR3, as DNA: TGTGCCAGCACCTTGGACATCCCCGGGGAGCTGTTTTTT. This codes for CASTLDIPGELFF. The V gene is TRBV7-9, the J gene TRBJ2-2, with D possibly TRBD1 on 5 matching bases. The V gene lost 7 bases and the J gene lost 6 bases, with 12 bases spanning the gap. Germline CDR1 reads SEHNR; CDR2 reads FQNEAQ (reference sequence). The CDR3 runs 13 residues.

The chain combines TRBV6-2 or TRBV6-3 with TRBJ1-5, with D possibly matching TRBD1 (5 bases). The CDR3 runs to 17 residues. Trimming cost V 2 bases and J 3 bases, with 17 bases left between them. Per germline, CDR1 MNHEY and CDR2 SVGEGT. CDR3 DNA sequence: TGTGCCAGCAGTTACGGTGGGGGGTGGTCTATCAATCAGCCCCAGCATTTT. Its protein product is CASSYGGGWSINQPQHF.

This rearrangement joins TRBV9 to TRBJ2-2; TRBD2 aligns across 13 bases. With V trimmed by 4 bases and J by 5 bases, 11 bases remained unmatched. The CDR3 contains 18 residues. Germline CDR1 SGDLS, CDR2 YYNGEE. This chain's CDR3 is CASSLRLAGGIVTGELFF. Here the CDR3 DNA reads TGTGCCAGCAGCCTGAGACTAGCGGGGGGAATTGTAACCGGGGAGCTGTTTTTT.

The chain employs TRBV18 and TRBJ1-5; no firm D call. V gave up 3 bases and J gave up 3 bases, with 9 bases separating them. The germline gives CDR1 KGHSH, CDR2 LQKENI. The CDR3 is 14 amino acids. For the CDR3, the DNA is TGTGCCAGCTCACCGGGCCTACACAATCAGCCCCAGCATTTT. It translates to CASSPGLHNQPQHF.

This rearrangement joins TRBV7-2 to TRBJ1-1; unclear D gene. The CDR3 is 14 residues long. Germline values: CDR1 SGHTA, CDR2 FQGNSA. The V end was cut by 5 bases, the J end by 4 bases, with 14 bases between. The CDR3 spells CASSPRAGSTEAFF. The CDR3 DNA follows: TGTGCCAGCAGCCCGCGGGCGGGGAGCACTGAAGCTTTCTTT.

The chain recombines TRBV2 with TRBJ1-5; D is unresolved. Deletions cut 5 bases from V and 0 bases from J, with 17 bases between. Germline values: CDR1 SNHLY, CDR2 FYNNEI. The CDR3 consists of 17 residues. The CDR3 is CASSTEGPLGSNQPQHF. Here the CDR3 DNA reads TGTGCCAGCAGTACCGAGGGCCCCTTAGGTAGCAATCAGCCCCAGCATTTT.

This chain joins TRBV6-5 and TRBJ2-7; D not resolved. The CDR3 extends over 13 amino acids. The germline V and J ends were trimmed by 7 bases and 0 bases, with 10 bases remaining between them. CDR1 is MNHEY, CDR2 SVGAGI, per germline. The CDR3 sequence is CASKVYSSYEQYF. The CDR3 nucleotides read TGTGCCAGCAAAGTTTACAGCTCCTACGAGCAGTACTTC.

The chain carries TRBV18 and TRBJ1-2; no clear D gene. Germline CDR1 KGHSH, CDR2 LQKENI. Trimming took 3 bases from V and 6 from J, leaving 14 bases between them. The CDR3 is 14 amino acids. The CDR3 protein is CASSPPVAVDGYTF. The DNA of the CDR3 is TGTGCCAGCTCACCGCCGGTGGCGGTCGATGGCTACACCTTC. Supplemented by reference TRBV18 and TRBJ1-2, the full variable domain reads NAGVMQNPRHLVRRRGQEARLRCSPMKGHSHVYWYRQLPEEGLKFMVYLQKENIIDESGMPKERFSAEFPKEGPSILRIQQVVRGDSAAYFCASSPPVAVDGYTFGSGTRLTVV.

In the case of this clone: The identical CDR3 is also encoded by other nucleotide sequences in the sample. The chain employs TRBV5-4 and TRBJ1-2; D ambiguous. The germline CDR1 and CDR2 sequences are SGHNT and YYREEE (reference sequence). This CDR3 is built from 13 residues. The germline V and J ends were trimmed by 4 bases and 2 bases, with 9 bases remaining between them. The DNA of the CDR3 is TGTGCCAGCAGCCCCGACATAAACTATGGCTACACCTTC. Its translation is CASSPDINYGYTF.

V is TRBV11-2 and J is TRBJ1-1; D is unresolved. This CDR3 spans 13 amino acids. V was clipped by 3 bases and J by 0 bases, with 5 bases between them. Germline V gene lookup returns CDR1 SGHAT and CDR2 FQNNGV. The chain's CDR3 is CASSFNMNTEAFF. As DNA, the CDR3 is TGTGCCAGCAGCTTTAATATGAACACTGAAGCTTTCTTT.

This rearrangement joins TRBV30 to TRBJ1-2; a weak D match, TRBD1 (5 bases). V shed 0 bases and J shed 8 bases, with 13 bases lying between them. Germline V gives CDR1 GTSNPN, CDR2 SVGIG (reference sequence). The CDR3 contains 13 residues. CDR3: CAWSVGDVGGYTF. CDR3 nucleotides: TGTGCCTGGAGTGTAGGGGATGTTGGAGGCTACACCTTC.

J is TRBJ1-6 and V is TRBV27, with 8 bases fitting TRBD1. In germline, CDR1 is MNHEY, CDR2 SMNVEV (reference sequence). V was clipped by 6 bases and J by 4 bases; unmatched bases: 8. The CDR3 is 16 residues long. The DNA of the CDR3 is TGTGCCAGCAGGAAGGACAGGGCAAATTATAATTCACCCCTCCACTTT. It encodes CASRKDRANYNSPLHF.

The CDR3: CASSQGDQPQHF. The CDR3 DNA is TGTGCCAGCAGCCAGGGGGACCAGCCCCAGCATTTT. This sequence joins TRBV7-9 and TRBJ1-5; 7 positions agree with TRBD1. The CDR3 has 12 amino acids. Losses at the gene ends were 5 bases for V and 7 bases for J; bases not matched to a gene: 2. CDR1 is SEHNR and CDR2 is FQNEAQ in the germline V gene (reference sequence).